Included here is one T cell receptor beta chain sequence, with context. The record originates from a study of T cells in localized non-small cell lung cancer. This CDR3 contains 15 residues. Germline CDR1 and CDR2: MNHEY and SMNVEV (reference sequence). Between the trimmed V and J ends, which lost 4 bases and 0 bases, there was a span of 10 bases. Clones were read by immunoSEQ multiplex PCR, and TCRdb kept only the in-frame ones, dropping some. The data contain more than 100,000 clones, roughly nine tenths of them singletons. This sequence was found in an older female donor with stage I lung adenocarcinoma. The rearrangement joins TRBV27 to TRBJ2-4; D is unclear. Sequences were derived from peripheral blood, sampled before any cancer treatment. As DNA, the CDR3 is TGTGCCAGCAGTTCCCTCCTTCAAGCCAAAAACATTCAGTACTTC. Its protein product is CASSSLLQAKNIQYF.